The 15 T cell receptor beta chains below were found in one sample sequenced in a study of T cell repertoires in cytomegalovirus infection. MiXCR was run by TCRdb on the reads, yielding one entry per CDR3 protein. The profile shows approximately 990,000 distinct CDR3 sequences, roughly 30% of them singletons. These receptors' antigens are unknown. Source: cultured CD8+ T cells from PBMCs, taken from culture after CMV antigen stimulation. The receptors derive from a human donor in good health (CMV status not recorded). Some clones in this sample may be carry-over from other donors' samples.

This clonotype has a count of ten or more. Written as DNA, the CDR3 is TGTGCCAGCAGCTTATCGGGGGACTCCTACGAGCAGTACGTC. Its translation: CASSLSGDSYEQYV. V gene TRBV7-8 combines with J gene TRBJ2-7, with D tentatively TRBD2 (6 bases). The V and J ends lost 2 bases and 0 bases respectively, with 8 bases between them. The CDR3 loop spans 14 amino acids. Germline values: CDR1 SGHVS, CDR2 FQNEAQ.

This clonotype has a handful of counts. This chain joins TRBV6-1 and TRBJ1-2, with D possibly matching TRBD1 (5 bases). The CDR3 contains 18 residues. The germline gives CDR1 MNHNS, CDR2 SASEGT. V lost 4 bases, J lost 1 base, and 22 bases lay in between. Written as DNA, the CDR3 is TGTGCCAGCAGTGGTGCCGGCGGGGACCTAAGTTATAACTATGGCTACACCTTC. It is translated as CASSGAGGDLSYNYGYTF.

In DNA, the CDR3 is TGTGCCAGCAGTTTATCCGGGACCGGGCGGAGCGAGCAGTACGTC. Its protein product is CASSLSGTGRSEQYV. The chain employs TRBV27 and TRBJ2-7, with D perhaps being TRBD1 or TRBD2 (5 bases each). Germline V gene lookup returns CDR1 MNHEY and CDR2 SMNVEV (reference sequence). The CDR3 is 15 amino acids. V shed 0 bases and J shed 6 bases, with 15 bases lying between them.

On this clonotype: Since a much larger clone is just one base distant, this may be a read error. The rearrangement links TRBV7-8 to TRBJ1-3; D remains ambiguous. Germline V gene data show CDR1 as SGHVS and CDR2 as FQNEAQ. This CDR3 has 15 residues. In DNA form, the CDR3 reads TGTGTCAGCAGCCAGGTCTCTATCGGTGGAAACACCATATATTTT. Translation gives CVSSQVSIGGNTIYF.

This clonotype was seen a handful of times. This chain uses TRBV6-5 with TRBJ1-5; 7 bases align to TRBD1. The V segment lost 6 bases and the J segment 3 bases; nucleotides outside the gene matches: 8. The length of the CDR3 is 15 residues. CDR1 MNHEY and CDR2 SVGAGI come from the germline V gene. The CDR3, as DNA: TGTGCCAGCAGACCACAGGGGAGTGACAATCAGCCCCAGCATTTT. It specifies CASRPQGSDNQPQHF.

The rearrangement links TRBV20-1 to TRBJ2-6; possible D gene TRBD1, 6 bases. The germline CDR1 and CDR2 sequences are DFQATT and SNEGSKA (reference sequence). The V and J ends lost 3 bases and 0 bases respectively, with 9 bases between them. The CDR3 is 15 amino acids. CDR3 protein: CSASRDNSGANVLTF. The CDR3 nucleotides read TGCAGTGCTAGCCGGGACAACTCTGGGGCCAACGTCCTGACTTTC.

The chain has TRBV7-6 and TRBJ1-3; the D gene is possibly TRBD1 (6 bases). The germline CDR1 and CDR2 sequences are SGHVS and FNYEAQ. Deletions cut 1 base from V and 2 bases from J, with 15 bases between. This CDR3 region has 17 residues. The CDR3 DNA reads TGTGCCAGCAGCTTAGTTTCTTCAGGGGCCCCTGGAAACACCATATATTTT. Translated: CASSLVSSGAPGNTIYF.

Points on this clonotype: It may be a read error: a sequence one base away is much more abundant. The rearrangement joins TRBV7-8 to TRBJ1-2, with a possible D match to TRBD1 (5 bases). CDR3 size: 16 residues. Germline loops: CDR1 SGHVS, CDR2 FQNEAQ. The ends were cut back, 6 bases at V and 4 bases at J, with 21 bases in the middle. The CDR3: CASRLWSREPGYGYTF. The CDR3 DNA sequence: TGTGCCAGCAGATTATGGTCCAGGGAGCCAGGCTATGGCTACACCTTC.

This clonotype was seen a handful of times. V usage is TRBV7-9 and J usage is TRBJ2-7; D possibly corresponds to TRBD1 (6 bases). The CDR3 is made up of 12 amino acids. CDR1 is SEHNR and CDR2 is FQNEAQ in the germline V gene (reference sequence). V was trimmed by 5 bases and J by 5 bases, leaving 10 bases between them. CDR3 nucleotides: TGTGCCAGCAGCCCGCACAGGGACGAGCAGTACGTC. This encodes CASSPHRDEQYV.

This clonotype came up many times. This chain uses TRBV7-2 with TRBJ2-5; D is undetermined. V was cut by 6 bases and J by 7 bases, with 21 bases left in between. Germline CDR1 and CDR2: SGHTA and FQGNSA. The CDR3 has 15 residues. CDR3 sequence reads: CASSTPSDLLGTQYF. In nucleotides, the CDR3 is TGTGCCAGCAGTACGCCCTCTGACCTGCTGGGGACCCAGTACTTC.

The chain uses TRBV18 and TRBJ2-2, with D perhaps TRBD1 (7 bases). V was cut by 3 bases and J by 4 bases, with 18 bases left in between. CDR1 is KGHSH, CDR2 LQKENI, per germline. The CDR3 contains 17 residues. The CDR3 DNA reads TGTGCCAGCTCACCTCGGCGGGGACAGACGACCACCGGGGAGCTGTTTTTT. Amino acid sequence: CASSPRRGQTTTGELFF.

V usage is TRBV28 and J usage is TRBJ2-3; TRBD1 or TRBD2 may be the D gene (5 bases each). Looked up from germline, CDR1 is MDHEN and CDR2 is SYDVKM. CDR3 size: 15 residues. V lost 7 bases and J 3 bases, leaving 17 bases between the germline ends. The CDR3 DNA reads as TGTGCCAGCATCTCCCTGGGGGAGTTTACAGATACGCAGTATTTT. It specifies CASISLGEFTDTQYF.

The chain uses TRBV10-1 and TRBJ1-2, with D perhaps matching TRBD1 (5 bases). Germline CDR1 WNHNN, CDR2 SYGVQD (reference sequence). The ends were cut back, 0 bases at V and 5 bases at J, with 13 bases in the middle. This CDR3 region has 15 residues. The CDR3 protein is CASSESPGPVYGYTF. CDR3 nucleotides: TGCGCCAGCAGTGAGTCGCCAGGGCCCGTATATGGCTACACCTTC.

This clonotype was seen only once. The chain is built from TRBV4-2 and TRBJ2-2, with D unclear. Germline V gene sequence: CDR1 LGHNA, CDR2 YNFKEQ. V shed 0 bases and J shed 0 bases, with 14 bases lying between them. The CDR3 is 18 residues long. CDR3 residues: CASSQDPLTIANTGELFF. The DNA for the CDR3 is TGTGCCAGCAGCCAAGACCCTCTGACAATCGCGAACACCGGGGAGCTGTTTTTT.

This clonotype has a handful of counts. J is TRBJ1-1 and V is TRBV4-1, with D unclear. Germline values: CDR1 MGHRA, CDR2 YSYEKL. The CDR3 runs 15 residues. The V end was cut by 1 base, the J end by 4 bases, with 13 bases between. The CDR3 region is CASSQGETLGTEAFF. The CDR3 DNA is TGCGCCAGCAGCCAAGGGGAGACCTTAGGCACTGAAGCTTTCTTT.